There are a few counts of the clone carrying this T cell receptor (beta chain). The antigen is not known. This sample is part of a study of beta chain features in type 1 diabetes. Study results and limitations: Across all four CD4+ subsets, people with type 1 diabetes showed modestly shorter TCRB CDR3s.

Between the trimmed V and J ends, which lost 0 bases and 4 bases, there was a span of 11 bases. The CDR3 loop spans 14 amino acids. The germline gives CDR1 SGHRS, CDR2 YFSETQ. The sequenced template was cDNA made from the entire isolated RNA. The method was immunoSEQ multiplex PCR; TCRdb's version includes in-frame clones alone and lacks a portion of them. The sample contains about 280,000 clones, 14% to 15% of which appear only once. The origin of this receptor is a man between 18 and 29 years old with type 1 diabetes. Sequences were obtained from naive CD4+ T cells from blood. The chain uses TRBV5-1 and TRBJ2-7; no reliable D call. CDR3 in amino acids: CASSLAYLSYEQYF. CDR3 DNA sequence: TGCGCCAGCAGCTTGGCCTACTTGTCATACGAGCAGTACTTC.